The next 2 T cell receptor beta chains were all read from a single sample in a study of early T cells in non-severe SARS-CoV-2 infection (dated by TCRdb to about 2021). The library was prepared using 5' RACE. The instrument was a NextSeq 500. The public reads were quality trimmed at Q25 with fastp and then assembled into clones with MiXCR by TCRdb, keeping productive beta chains. CDR3 protein duplicates are merged, each entry listing the most common genes and DNA. For this sample the table gives 75,000 to 90,000 distinct CDR3 sequences, of which over 5% were detected only once. The top ten constitute roughly 7.8% of the sample. The sample comprised whole blood. The receptors were gathered from an adult who was a healthcare worker with PCR-confirmed SARS-CoV-2 infection or an uninfected control (not recorded which).

This clonotype was observed a handful of times. CDR3 loop: CAGSPGGSYEQYF. DNA for the CDR3: TGTGCCGGATCCCCTGGGGGTTCCTACGAGCAGTACTTC. The chain couples TRBV2 to TRBJ2-7; D may correspond to TRBD1 or TRBD2 (5 bases each). Germline lookup yields CDR1 SNHLY and CDR2 FYNNEI. CDR3 size: 13 residues. Deletions cut 11 bases from V and 1 base from J, with 15 bases between.

The chain is built from TRBV11-2 and TRBJ2-1; possible D gene TRBD1, 5 bases. This CDR3 has 14 amino acids. Germline values: CDR1 SGHAT, CDR2 FQNNGV. Trimming stripped 4 bases from V and 0 bases from J, with 7 bases between. The CDR3 protein is CASSYRSSYNEQFF. In DNA form, the CDR3 reads TGTGCCAGCAGCTACAGGAGCTCCTACAATGAGCAGTTCTTC.